This T cell receptor beta chain was recovered during a study of T cell changes during pregnancy in multiple sclerosis. Some clones are missing from TCRdb's copy, which holds only in-frame ones; the method was immunoSEQ multiplex PCR. The sample has tens of thousands of clones, around 94% seen once; the top ten hold approximately 2.8%. Germline V gene lookup returns CDR1 GTSNPN and CDR2 SVGIG (reference sequence). The CDR3 length is 15 residues. V lost 0 bases, J lost 0 bases, and 6 bases lay in between. Material: CD8+ T cells from peripheral blood mononuclear cells, obtained in the third trimester of pregnancy. The sequence was obtained from a female donor in good health, enrolled as a control in a pregnancy study. The V call is TRBV30, the J call TRBJ1-6; D gene unclear. The CDR3 DNA follows: TGTGCCTGGAGTGTATTTAGCTCCTATAATTCACCCCTCCACTTT. Translating it yields CAWSVFSSYNSPLHF.